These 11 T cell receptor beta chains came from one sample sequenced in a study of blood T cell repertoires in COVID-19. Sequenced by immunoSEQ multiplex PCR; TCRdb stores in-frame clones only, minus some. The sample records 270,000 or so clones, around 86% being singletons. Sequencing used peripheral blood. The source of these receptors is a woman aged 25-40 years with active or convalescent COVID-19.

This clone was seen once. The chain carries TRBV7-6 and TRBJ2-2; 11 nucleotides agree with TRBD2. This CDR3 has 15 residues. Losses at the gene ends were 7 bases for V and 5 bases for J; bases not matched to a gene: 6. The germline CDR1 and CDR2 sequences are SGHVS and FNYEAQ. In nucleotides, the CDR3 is TGTGCCAGCAAGGCTAGCGGGGGGTTGACCGGGGAGCTGTTTTTT. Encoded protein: CASKASGGLTGELFF.

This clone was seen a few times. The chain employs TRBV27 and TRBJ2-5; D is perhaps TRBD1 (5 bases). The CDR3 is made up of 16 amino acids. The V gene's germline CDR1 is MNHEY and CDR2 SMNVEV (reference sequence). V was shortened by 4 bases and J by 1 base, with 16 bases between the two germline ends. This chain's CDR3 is CASSSLLRGAQETQYF. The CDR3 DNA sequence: TGTGCCAGCAGTTCCCTGTTACGTGGGGCCCAAGAGACCCAGTACTTC.

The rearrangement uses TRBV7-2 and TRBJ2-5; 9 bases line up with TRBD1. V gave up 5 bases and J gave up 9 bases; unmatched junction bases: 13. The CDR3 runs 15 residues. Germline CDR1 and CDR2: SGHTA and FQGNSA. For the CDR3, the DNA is TGTGCCAGCAGCCCGGCCGGGACAGGGACCGGGGCCCAGTACTTC. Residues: CASSPAGTGTGAQYF.

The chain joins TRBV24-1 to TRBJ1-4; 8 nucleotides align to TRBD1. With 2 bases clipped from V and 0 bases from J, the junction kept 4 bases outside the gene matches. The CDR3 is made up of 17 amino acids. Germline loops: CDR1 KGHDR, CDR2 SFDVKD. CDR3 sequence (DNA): TGTGCCACCAGTGATTCTGGCAGGGGGCCAACTAATGAAAAACTGTTTTTT. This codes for CATSDSGRGPTNEKLFF.

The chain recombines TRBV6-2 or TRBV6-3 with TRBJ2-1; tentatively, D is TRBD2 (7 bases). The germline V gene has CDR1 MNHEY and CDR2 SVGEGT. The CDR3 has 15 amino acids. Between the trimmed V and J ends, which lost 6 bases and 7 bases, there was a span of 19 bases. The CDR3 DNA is TGTGCCAGCAGCCTATTGCGGGCGGGGGCAAATGAGCAGTTCTTC. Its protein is CASSLLRAGANEQFF.

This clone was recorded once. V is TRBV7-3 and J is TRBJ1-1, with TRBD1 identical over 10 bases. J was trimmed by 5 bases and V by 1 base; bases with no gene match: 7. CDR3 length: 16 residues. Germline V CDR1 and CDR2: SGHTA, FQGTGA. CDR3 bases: TGTGCCAGCAGCTTAAACCCGGGACAGGGGATTACTGAAGCTTTCTTT. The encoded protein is CASSLNPGQGITEAFF.

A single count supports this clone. CDR3: CASSPTANTEAFF. CDR3 in DNA: TGTGCCAGCAGCCCCACAGCTAACACTGAAGCTTTCTTT. The chain joins TRBV5-6 to TRBJ1-1; D is uncertain. This CDR3 is built from 13 residues. Trimming cost V 4 bases and J 2 bases, with 9 bases left between them. Per germline, CDR1 SGHDT and CDR2 YYEEEE.

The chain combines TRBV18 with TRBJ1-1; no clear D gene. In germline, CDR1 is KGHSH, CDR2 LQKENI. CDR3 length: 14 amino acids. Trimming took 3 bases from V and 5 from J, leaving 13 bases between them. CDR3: CASSPSSMRTEAFF. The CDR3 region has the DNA TGTGCCAGCTCACCGTCATCTATGAGGACTGAAGCTTTCTTT.

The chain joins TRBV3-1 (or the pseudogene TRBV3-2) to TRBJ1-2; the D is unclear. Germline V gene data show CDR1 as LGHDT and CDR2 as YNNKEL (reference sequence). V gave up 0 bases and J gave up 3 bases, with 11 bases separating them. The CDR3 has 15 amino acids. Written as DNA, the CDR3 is TGTGCCAGCAGCCAAGACGGCAGTCGGGACTATGGCTACACCTTC. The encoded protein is CASSQDGSRDYGYTF.

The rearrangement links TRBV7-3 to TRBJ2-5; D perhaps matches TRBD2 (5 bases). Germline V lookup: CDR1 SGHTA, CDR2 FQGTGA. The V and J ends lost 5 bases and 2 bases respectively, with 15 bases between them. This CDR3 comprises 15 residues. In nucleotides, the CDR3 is TGTGCCAGCAGCCCCGGGGTCTTTTCTCAAGAGACCCAGTACTTC. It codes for CASSPGVFSQETQYF.

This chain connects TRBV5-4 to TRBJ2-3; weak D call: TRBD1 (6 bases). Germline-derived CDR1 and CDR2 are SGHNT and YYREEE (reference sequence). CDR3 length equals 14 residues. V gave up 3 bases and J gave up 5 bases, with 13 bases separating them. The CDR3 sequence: CASSSRTVRDTQYF. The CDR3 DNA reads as TGTGCCAGCAGCTCCCGGACAGTCAGAGATACGCAGTATTTT. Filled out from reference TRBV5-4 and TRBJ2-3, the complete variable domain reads ETGVTQSPTHLIKTRGQQVTLRCSSQSGHNTVSWYQQALGQGPQFIFQYYREEENGRGNFPPRFSGLQFPNYSSELNVNALELDDSALYLCASSSRTVRDTQYFGPGTRLTVL.